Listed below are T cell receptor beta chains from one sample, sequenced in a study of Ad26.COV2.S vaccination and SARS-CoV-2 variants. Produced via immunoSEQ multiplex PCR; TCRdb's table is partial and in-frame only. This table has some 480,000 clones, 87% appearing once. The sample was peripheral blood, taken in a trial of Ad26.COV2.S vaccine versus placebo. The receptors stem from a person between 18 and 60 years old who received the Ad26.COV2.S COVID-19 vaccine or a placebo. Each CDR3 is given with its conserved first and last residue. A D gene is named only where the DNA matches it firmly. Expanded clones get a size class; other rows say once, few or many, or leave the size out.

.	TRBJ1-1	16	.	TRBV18	TGTGCCAGCTCACCCCTGGCAGGGGCTGTGAACACTGAAGCTTTCTTT	CASSPLAGAVNTEAFF
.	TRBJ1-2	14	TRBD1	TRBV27	TGTGCCAGCAGACGACAGGGAAACGTCTATGGCTACACCTTC	CASRRQGNVYGYTF
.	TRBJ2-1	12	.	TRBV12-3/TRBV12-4	TGTGCCAGCAGAGACCCAGGTAATGAGCAGTTCTTC	CASRDPGNEQFF
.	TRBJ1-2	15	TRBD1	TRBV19	TGTGCCAGTAGGTTGGGGACAGGAGCTAACTATGGCTACACCTTC	CASRLGTGANYGYTF
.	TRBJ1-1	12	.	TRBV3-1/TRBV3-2	TGTGCCAGCAGCCAAGGTTACACTGAAGCTTTCTTT	CASSQGYTEAFF
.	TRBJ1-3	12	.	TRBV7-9	TGTGCCAGCAGCTTACAGGGAAACACCATATATTTT	CASSLQGNTIYF
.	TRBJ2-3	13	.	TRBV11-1	TGTGCCAGCAGCACAACCCGGGACCGGGTGCAGTATTTT	CASSTTRDRVQYF
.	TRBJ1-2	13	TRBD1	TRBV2	TGTGCCAGCAGTGAAAGGGGGCGTGGAGGCTACACCTTC	CASSERGRGGYTF
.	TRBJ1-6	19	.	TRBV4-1	TGCGCCAGCAGCCACCCTAACAGCGTCGGCGGGTCCTATAATTCACCCCTCCACTTT	CASSHPNSVGGSYNSPLHF
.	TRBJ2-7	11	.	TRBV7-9	TGTGCCAGCAGCTTAGTATCCGAGCAGTACTTC	CASSLVSEQYF
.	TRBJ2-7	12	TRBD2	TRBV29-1	TGCAGCGTTTGGGGCGGGAGATACGAGCAGTACTTC	CSVWGGRYEQYF
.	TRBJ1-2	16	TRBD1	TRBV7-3	TGTGCCAGCAGCCCCTCTCGCGGGGGGGACAGCTATGGCTACACCTTC	CASSPSRGGDSYGYTF
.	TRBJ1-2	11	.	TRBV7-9	TGTGCCAGCAGCTTAGCGGGGATTGGCTCCTTC	CASSLAGIGSF
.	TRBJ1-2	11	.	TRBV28	TGTGCCAGCAGTGACAACTATGGCTACACCTTC	CASSDNYGYTF
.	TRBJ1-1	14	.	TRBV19	TGTGCCAGCACCGGGGGACGTGTGAACACTGAAGCTTTCTTT	CASTGGRVNTEAFF
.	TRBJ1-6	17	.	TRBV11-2	TGTGCCAGCAGCTTAGAAAAAGAGGGGCCCTATAATTCACCCCTCCACTTT	CASSLEKEGPYNSPLHF
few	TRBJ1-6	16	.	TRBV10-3	TGTGCCATCAGTGAGACTGGCGGTATAAAAAATTCACCCCTCCACTTT	CAISETGGIKNSPLHF
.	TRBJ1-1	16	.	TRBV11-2	TGTGCCAGCAGCCGGAGGGCCCGGGCAGGTAACACTGAAGCTTTCTTT	CASSRRARAGNTEAFF
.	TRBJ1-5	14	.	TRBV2	TGTGCCAGCAGTGAATCGTACTCAGGTCAGCCCCAGCATTTT	CASSESYSGQPQHF
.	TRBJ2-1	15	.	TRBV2	TGTGCCAGCAGTGAAGAGGGACTCCCTGGGCATGAGCAGTTCTTC	CASSEEGLPGHEQFF
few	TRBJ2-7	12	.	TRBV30	TGTGCCTGGAGTGACAACACCTACGAGCAGTACTTC	CAWSDNTYEQYF
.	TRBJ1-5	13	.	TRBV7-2	TGTGCCAGCAGCTTAGTCCCTGATCAGCCCCAGCATTTT	CASSLVPDQPQHF
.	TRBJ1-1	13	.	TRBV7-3	TGTGCCAGCAGCTCCGGGAGACACACTGAAGCTTTCTTT	CASSSGRHTEAFF
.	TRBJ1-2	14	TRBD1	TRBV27	TGTGCCAGCAGCCATAACAGGGGCCTCTATGGCTACACCTTC	CASSHNRGLYGYTF
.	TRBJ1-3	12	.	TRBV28	TGTGCCAGCAGTTCGGGTGGAAACACCATATATTTT	CASSSGGNTIYF
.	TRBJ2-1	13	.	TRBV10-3	TGTGCCTCCGGTCAGGGTCAGTCGGATGAGCAGTTCTTC	CASGQGQSDEQFF
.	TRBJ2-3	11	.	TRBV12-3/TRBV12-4	TGTGCCAGCAGACAGGCAGATACGCAGTATTTT	CASRQADTQYF
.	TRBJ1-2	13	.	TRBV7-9	TGTGCCAGCAGCTTGCTAGGGGACTATGGCTACACCTTC	CASSLLGDYGYTF
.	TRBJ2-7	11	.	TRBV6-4	TGTGCGTCAGGGAAGGGATACGAGCAGTACTTC	CASGKGYEQYF
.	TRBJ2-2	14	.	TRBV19	TGTGCCAGTAGTATAACCGGGGGAATCGGGGAGCTGTTTTTT	CASSITGGIGELFF
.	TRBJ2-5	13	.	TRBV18	TGTGCCAGCTCAACCATCCCCCAAGAGACCCAGTACTTC	CASSTIPQETQYF
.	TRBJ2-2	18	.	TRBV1	TGCACCAGCAGCCAAGAGGTGGGGGAGCGGGAATTCGCCGGGGAGCTGTTTTTT	CTSSQEVGEREFAGELFF
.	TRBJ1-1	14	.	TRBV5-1	TGCGCCAGCAGCTTGTGGAGCAGAAACACTGAAGCTTTCTTT	CASSLWSRNTEAFF
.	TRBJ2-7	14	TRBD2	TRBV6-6	TGTGCCAGCAGTGGGACTAGCGGGAGGGACGAGCAGTACTTC	CASSGTSGRDEQYF
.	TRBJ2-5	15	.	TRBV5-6	TGTGCCAGCAGCTTGGTCCAGGGGCTGTTCGAGACCCAGTACTTC	CASSLVQGLFETQYF
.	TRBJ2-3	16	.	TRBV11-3	TGTGCCAGCAGCTCCGGGACCCGAAACCCCACAGATACGCAGTATTTT	CASSSGTRNPTDTQYF
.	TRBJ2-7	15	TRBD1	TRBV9	TGTGCCAGCAGCGCAGGGGGCTTCAGCTCCTACGAGCAGTACTTC	CASSAGGFSSYEQYF
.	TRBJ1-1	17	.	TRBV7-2	TGTGCCAGCACCCATCACGCCGGGATTGACATGAACACTGAAGCTTTCTTT	CASTHHAGIDMNTEAFF
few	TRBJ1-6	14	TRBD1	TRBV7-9	TGTGCCAGCAGCCCAGACAGGGTCGCTTCACCCCTCCACTTT	CASSPDRVASPLHF
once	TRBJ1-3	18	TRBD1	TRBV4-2	TGTGCCAGCAGCCAAGATTGGAAAACTTGGACAGGGGGAAACACCATATATTTT	CASSQDWKTWTGGNTIYF
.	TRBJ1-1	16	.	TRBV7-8	TGTGCCAGCAGCTTAGTCGGGCTAAATGTGGGCACTGAAGCTTTCTTT	CASSLVGLNVGTEAFF
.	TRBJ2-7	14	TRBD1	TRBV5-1	TGCGCCAGCAGCGCGCGACAGGGGGCGGACGAGCAGTACTTC	CASSARQGADEQYF
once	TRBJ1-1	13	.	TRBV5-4	TGTGCCAGCAGCTTGCAAGGGGGGACTGAAGCTTTCTTT	CASSLQGGTEAFF
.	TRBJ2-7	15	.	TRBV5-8	TGTGCCAGCAGCTTGGCGGGACTGCACCTCTACGAGCAGTACTTC	CASSLAGLHLYEQYF
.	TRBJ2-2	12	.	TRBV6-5	TGTGCCAGCCGCTGGGGGTCCGGGGAGCTGTTTTTT	CASRWGSGELFF
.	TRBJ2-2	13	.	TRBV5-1	TGCGCCAGCAGCTACAGAAACACCGGGGAGCTGTTTTTT	CASSYRNTGELFF
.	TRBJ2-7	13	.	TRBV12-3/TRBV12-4	TGTGCCAGCAGTTTCGTGGGGGCCAGCGAGCAGTACTTC	CASSFVGASEQYF
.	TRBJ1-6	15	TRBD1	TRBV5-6	TGTGCCAGCAGCTTGTGGGACAGGGAGGCTTCACCCCTCCACTTT	CASSLWDREASPLHF
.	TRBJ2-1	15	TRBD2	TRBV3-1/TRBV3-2	TGTGCCAGCAGCACCCGGACTAGCGGGAGTTATGAGCAGTTCTTC	CASSTRTSGSYEQFF